What follows are 12 T cell receptor beta chains derived from one specimen sequenced in a study of cytomegalovirus exposure and HLA in healthy donors. PCR employed 60 Vbeta and 13 Jbeta primers. The repertoire was sequenced with immunoSEQ multiplex PCR; TCRdb's copy has only in-frame clones and lacks some. The data show approximately 120,000 clones, roughly 71% seen once. Sequenced material: PBMCs. Receptors originate from a woman aged 50 to 60 in good health and CMV-seropositive.

The chain joins TRBV6-5 to TRBJ2-5, with a possible D match to TRBD1 (6 bases). Germline V lookup: CDR1 MNHEY, CDR2 SVGAGI. The CDR3 is made up of 15 amino acids. Trimming left V 0 bases short and J 5 bases short, with 13 bases between. The CDR3 region is CASSYSGRGWETQYF. For the CDR3, the DNA is TGTGCCAGCAGTTACTCGGGCAGGGGATGGGAGACCCAGTACTTC.

This clone was seen a few times. V gene TRBV4-2 combines with J gene TRBJ2-1; 9 bases agree with TRBD2. J lost 8 bases, V lost 0 bases, and 2 bases had no gene match. CDR3 length equals 14 residues. Germline V gene data show CDR1 as LGHNA and CDR2 as YNFKEQ. In DNA, the CDR3 is TGTGCCAGCAGCCAAGAAGCTAGCGGGGATGAGCAGTTCTTC. Protein product: CASSQEASGDEQFF.

This chain links TRBV29-1 with TRBJ2-7; D may be TRBD2 (5 bases). Germline CDR1 SQVTM, CDR2 ANQGSEA. The CDR3 is 12 amino acids. The V gene lost 3 bases and the J gene lost 4 bases, with 10 bases spanning the gap. This CDR3 reads CSVESEGYEQYF. CDR3 in DNA: TGCAGCGTTGAGTCTGAGGGTTACGAGCAGTACTTC.

This clone was seen just once. The V call is TRBV4-1, the J call TRBJ1-5, with 11 bases matching TRBD1. This CDR3 contains 17 residues. Unmatched junction bases numbered 6, after V lost 4 bases and J lost 1 base. CDR1 is MGHRA and CDR2 is YSYEKL in the germline V gene. The DNA of the CDR3 is TGCGCCAGCAGCCCGGGACAGGGGGGAACAAGCAATCAGCCCCAGCATTTT. Its protein product is CASSPGQGGTSNQPQHF.

The V call is TRBV18, the J call TRBJ1-5, with 11 bases aligning to TRBD1. The CDR3 has 15 amino acids. V was clipped by 3 bases and J by 7 bases; unmatched bases: 5. CDR1 and CDR2 (germline): KGHSH, LQKENI. The CDR3 loop reads CASSPRTGGEQPQHF. The CDR3 DNA is TGTGCCAGCTCACCGCGGACAGGGGGCGAGCAGCCCCAGCATTTT.

This chain connects TRBV18 to TRBJ1-3; possible D gene TRBD1, 5 bases. Per the germline V gene, CDR1 is KGHSH and CDR2 is LQKENI. Trimming stripped 3 bases from V and 1 base from J, with 10 bases between. This CDR3 has 15 amino acids. The CDR3 spells CASSPTSGSGNTIYF. The CDR3 nucleotides read TGTGCCAGCTCACCTACGTCAGGGTCTGGAAACACCATATATTTT. The full variable domain, in which reference TRBV18 and TRBJ1-3 provide the parts outside the CDR3, is NAGVMQNPRHLVRRRGQEARLRCSPMKGHSHVYWYRQLPEEGLKFMVYLQKENIIDESGMPKERFSAEFPKEGPSILRIQQVVRGDSAAYFCASSPTSGSGNTIYFGEGSWLTVV.

V gene TRBV5-1 combines with J gene TRBJ1-3, with D possibly being TRBD1 (5 bases). With 0 bases removed from V and 0 bases from J, the gap between germline ends came to 10 bases. Germline V gives CDR1 SGHRS, CDR2 YFSETQ. This CDR3 comprises 16 residues. This chain's CDR3 is CASSLVPGISGNTIYF. CDR3 nucleotides: TGCGCCAGCAGCTTGGTGCCAGGGATCTCTGGAAACACCATATATTTT. Supplemented by reference TRBV5-1 and TRBJ1-3, the full variable domain reads KAGVTQTPRYLIKTRGQQVTLSCSPISGHRSVSWYQQTPGQGLQFLFEYFSETQRNKGNFPGRFSGRQFSNSRSEMNVSTLELGDSALYLCASSLVPGISGNTIYFGEGSWLTVV.

Points on this clone: In the same sample, other DNA sequences code for this CDR3. CDR3 in DNA: TGCGCCAGCAGCTTGCAGGGGGTGCCAACAGATACGCAGTATTTT. It specifies CASSLQGVPTDTQYF. V is TRBV5-1 and J is TRBJ2-3; 7 bases map to TRBD1. CDR3 length: 15 amino acids. CDR1 is SGHRS and CDR2 is YFSETQ in the germline V gene. With V trimmed by 1 base and J by 3 bases, 5 bases remained unmatched.

This clone has more than one count but fewer than ten. The chain joins TRBV10-1 to TRBJ1-5; 7 nucleotides align to TRBD1. CDR1 WNHNN and CDR2 SYGVQD come from the germline V gene (reference sequence). CDR3 length: 12 residues. V lost 10 bases, J lost 2 bases, and 2 bases stayed unmatched. The CDR3 coding sequence is TGCGCCACCGGACAGGGCAATCAGCCCCAGCATTTT. Protein sequence: CATGQGNQPQHF.

The chain couples TRBV5-1 to TRBJ2-7, with 11 bases that match TRBD2. Trimming cost V 6 bases and J 3 bases; bases outside gene matches: 11. The CDR3 covers 16 residues. In germline, CDR1 is SGHRS, CDR2 YFSETQ. For the CDR3, the DNA is TGCGCCAGCAAGCTTGATAGCGGGGGGGCCTTCTACGAGCAGTACTTC. Its translation is CASKLDSGGAFYEQYF.

This chain uses TRBV5-6 with TRBJ1-4, with 8 bases identical to TRBD1. The CDR3 has 15 amino acids. The junction had 3 bases not matched to a gene; V was cut back by 4 bases and J by 1 base. CDR1 is SGHDT, CDR2 YYEEEE, per germline. The DNA of the CDR3 is TGTGCCAGCAGCGCGACAGGGGTAACTAATGAAAAACTGTTTTTT. Its protein is CASSATGVTNEKLFF.

This rearrangement joins TRBV28 to TRBJ2-2; D unclear. This CDR3 contains 15 residues. Per germline, CDR1 MDHEN and CDR2 SYDVKM. The germline V and J ends were trimmed by 7 bases and 0 bases, with 12 bases remaining between them. The CDR3 coding sequence is TGTGCCAGCACCTTTTGGAGCGCGAACACCGGGGAGCTGTTTTTT. Amino acid sequence: CASTFWSANTGELFF.